This T cell receptor (beta chain) was identified in a study of blood T cell repertoires in COVID-19 (dated by TCRdb to 2020 to 2022). About the investigation overall: Collaborator samples came from the United States, Italy and Spain and covered acute and convalescent phases of COVID-19. The dataset comprised deeply sampled blood TCRbeta repertoires from subjects exposed to, actively infected with, or recovered from COVID-19. The repertoires were made available in a free public database intended to serve as a resource for research on the immune response to SARS-CoV-2. The samples were drawn from the first 160 participants of the ongoing ImmuneRACE study and from 1,254 subjects provided by 6 global collaborators. The material from the prospective study consisted of cDNA or gDNA derived from T cells, B-cell-depleted T cells, or PBMCs. A de-identified subject ID, COVID-19 status, age in years and sex were almost always included in the sample metadata. Where available, HLA class I and class II types were taken from metadata supplied by the sample provider and were not determined by assay-based typing. The research as a whole found: The amount of clinical and demographic metadata varied by source and participant and was provided uncurated.

Points on this clone: No antigen is known for it. No much larger clone is present one base from it, and per-base qualities are unavailable.

Each collaborating institution followed its own protocols to collect whole blood in K2EDTA tubes. For TCRbeta analysis, collaborator samples were shipped as frozen whole blood, as isolated PBMCs, or as DNA extracted from either sample type. TCRbeta CDR3 regions were amplified from genomic DNA using the immunoSEQ Assay, a bias-controlled multiplex PCR. In the paper's pipeline: Within the assay, amplification of reference gene primers was used to estimate how many nucleated cells each sample contained. To quantify the absolute abundance of each unique TCRbeta CDR3 rearrangement, sequence reads were collapsed and filtered. For each sample, productive Simpson clonality was calculated by taking the square root of Simpson's diversity index across productive rearrangements. TCRdb limited this immuneACCESS table to in-frame rearrangements with V and J called. A share of clones is missing; checked studies link under half to unresolved V genes, and the rest is unexplained. V and J calls and clone size are as listed in that table; D and trimming were resolved from the DNA. The sample yields 65,000 to 85,000 clones; 75% to 90% were counted once. The leading ten clones occupy 2% to 2.5% of the sample.

This receptor was identified in a human donor in a cohort sampled during active COVID-19. The sequencing sample was made of peripheral blood.

At the DNA level, the sequence is TGCGCCAGCACGACAGGGGGCGACACAGATACGCAGTATTTT. Translated, this gives CASTTGGDTDTQYF. In this chain, TRBV5-1 is recombined with TRBJ2-3, with 10 middle bases fitting TRBD1. CDR1 and CDR2 are read off the germline V gene as SGHRS and YFSETQ. The CDR3 holds 14 amino acids from the cysteine to the phenylalanine. Here the CDR3 DNA is all that survives: 42 bases in frame from base 1. Clipping removes 6 bases from V and 2 bases from J, with 3 as the unmatched junction base count.